This T cell receptor beta chain was obtained from a study of cytomegalovirus exposure and HLA in healthy donors. Study-wide findings and caveats: HLA allele associations emerged for 15,000 to 20,000 TCR beta sequences in a later analysis, at 0.05 false discovery rate. It is likely that the observed cluster of highly shared sequence variants was a sequencing artifact.

Vbeta (60) and Jbeta (13) primers were used in the PCR. The data were produced by immunoSEQ multiplex PCR, yet TCRdb's version contains in-frame clones alone and is incomplete. The data show about 140,000 clones, about 66% seen once. Comments on this clone: Its antigen remains unidentified.

This TCR came from a male donor in good health and CMV-seronegative. The sample taken for sequencing was PBMCs.

CDR3 sequence: CASSQVGSTDTQYF. In DNA, the CDR3 is TGCGCCAGCAGCCAAGTGGGCAGCACAGATACGCAGTATTTT. The chain carries TRBV4-1 and TRBJ2-3; D is undetermined. V was trimmed by 1 base and J by 0 bases, leaving 5 bases between them. The CDR3 runs to 14 residues. Germline V gene data show CDR1 as MGHRA and CDR2 as YSYEKL.